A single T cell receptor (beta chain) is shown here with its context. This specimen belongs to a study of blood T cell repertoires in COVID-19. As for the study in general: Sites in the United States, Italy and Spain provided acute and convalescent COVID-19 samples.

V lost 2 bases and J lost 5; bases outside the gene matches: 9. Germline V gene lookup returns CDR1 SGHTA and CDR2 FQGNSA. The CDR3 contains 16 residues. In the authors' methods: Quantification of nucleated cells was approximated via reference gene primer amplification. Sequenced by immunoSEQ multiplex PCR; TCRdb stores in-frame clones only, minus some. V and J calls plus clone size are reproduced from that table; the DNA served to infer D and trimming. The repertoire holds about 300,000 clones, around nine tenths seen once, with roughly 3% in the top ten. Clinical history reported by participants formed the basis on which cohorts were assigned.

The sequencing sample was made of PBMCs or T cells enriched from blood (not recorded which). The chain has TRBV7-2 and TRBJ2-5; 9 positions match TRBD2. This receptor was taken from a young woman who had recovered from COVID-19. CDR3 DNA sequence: TGTGCCAGCAGCTTAACCGGGACTAGCTACGGGGAGACCCAGTACTTC. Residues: CASSLTGTSYGETQYF.